A selection of T cell receptor beta chains follows, all from one sample in a study of cytomegalovirus exposure and HLA in healthy donors. Produced via immunoSEQ multiplex PCR; TCRdb's table is partial and in-frame only. The sample has tens of thousands of clones; around 80% are singletons. The sample was PBMCs. The receptor set was obtained from a male donor in good health and CMV-seropositive. CDR3s include the opening cysteine and the closing phenylalanine or tryptophan. The order of the fields is J gene, clone size, D gene, V gene, CDR3 DNA, CDR3 protein. A D gene is named only where the DNA matches it firmly. Size tells how often a clone was seen (once, few, many) or the class of an expanded clone, and some rows leave it out.

j_call: TRBJ2-1
clone_size: -
d_call: TRBD2
v_call: TRBV5-1
cdr3_nt: TGCGCCAGCAGGGGGACTAGCGGGGGGAACAATGAGCAGTTCTTC
cdr3_aa: CASRGTSGGNNEQFF

j_call: TRBJ1-5
clone_size: -
d_call: TRBD1
v_call: TRBV30
cdr3_nt: TGTGCCTGGAGCGCCGGGACAGGGGGGTTACAGCCCCAGCATTTT
cdr3_aa: CAWSAGTGGLQPQHF

j_call: TRBJ1-2
clone_size: -
d_call: -
v_call: TRBV19
cdr3_nt: TGTGCCAGTAGTAACAGGGTGAGAGCTAACTATGGCTACACCTTC
cdr3_aa: CASSNRVRANYGYTF

j_call: TRBJ2-5
clone_size: -
d_call: -
v_call: TRBV11-2
cdr3_nt: TGTGCCAGCACCCAGGGATCCCGCCAAGAGACCCAGTACTTC
cdr3_aa: CASTQGSRQETQYF

j_call: TRBJ1-1
clone_size: -
d_call: TRBD1
v_call: TRBV28
cdr3_nt: TGTGCCTCAGGGACAGGTAGGACTGAAGCTTTCTTT
cdr3_aa: CASGTGRTEAFF

j_call: TRBJ1-1
clone_size: -
d_call: -
v_call: TRBV27
cdr3_nt: TGTGCCAGCAGTTTACAGGGCAGTACCACTGAAGCTTTCTTT
cdr3_aa: CASSLQGSTTEAFF

j_call: TRBJ1-6
clone_size: once
d_call: TRBD1
v_call: TRBV27
cdr3_nt: TGTGCCAGCAGTTTAGGACAGGGGAATTCACCCCTCCACTTT
cdr3_aa: CASSLGQGNSPLHF

j_call: TRBJ1-4
clone_size: -
d_call: TRBD1
v_call: TRBV27
cdr3_nt: TGTGCCAGCAGTTTTAGGGGGCTAGATGAAAAACTGTTTTTT
cdr3_aa: CASSFRGLDEKLFF

j_call: TRBJ1-3
clone_size: -
d_call: TRBD1
v_call: TRBV6-1
cdr3_nt: TGTGCCAGCCGTACCAGACAGGGCAGCGGAAACACCATATATTTT
cdr3_aa: CASRTRQGSGNTIYF

j_call: TRBJ1-5
clone_size: once
d_call: TRBD1
v_call: TRBV6-1
cdr3_nt: TGTGCCAGCAGTGGAGTGGGGACAGGGCTGACGGGGTCCAATCAGCCCCAGCATTTT
cdr3_aa: CASSGVGTGLTGSNQPQHF

j_call: TRBJ1-1
clone_size: few
d_call: -
v_call: TRBV29-1
cdr3_nt: TGCAGCGTTATTCAGGGATTCACTGAAGCTTTCTTT
cdr3_aa: CSVIQGFTEAFF

j_call: TRBJ2-7
clone_size: -
d_call: TRBD1
v_call: TRBV10-2
cdr3_nt: TGCGCCAGTACGGGACAGAACTACGAGCAGTACTTC
cdr3_aa: CASTGQNYEQYF

j_call: TRBJ1-1
clone_size: -
d_call: -
v_call: TRBV27
cdr3_nt: TGTGCCAGCAGTTTATTGTGGGGCGGCACTGAAGCTTTCTTT
cdr3_aa: CASSLLWGGTEAFF

j_call: TRBJ1-5
clone_size: -
d_call: TRBD1
v_call: TRBV27
cdr3_nt: TGTGCCAGCAGTACTACAGGGGGGCGGCAGCCCCAGCATTTT
cdr3_aa: CASSTTGGRQPQHF

j_call: TRBJ2-1
clone_size: -
d_call: TRBD2
v_call: TRBV5-1
cdr3_nt: TGCGCCAGCAGCGACGGGACTAGCGGAAACAATGAGCAGTTCTTC
cdr3_aa: CASSDGTSGNNEQFF

j_call: TRBJ2-5
clone_size: -
d_call: -
v_call: TRBV5-6
cdr3_nt: TGTGCCAGCAGCTTGGCCTATACAGGGCGAGAGATAGGAGAGACCCAGTACTTC
cdr3_aa: CASSLAYTGREIGETQYF

j_call: TRBJ2-3
clone_size: -
d_call: TRBD1
v_call: TRBV28
cdr3_nt: TGTGCCAGCAGTTTGACAGGGGATGCAGATACGCAGTATTTT
cdr3_aa: CASSLTGDADTQYF

j_call: TRBJ2-2
clone_size: -
d_call: -
v_call: TRBV6-5
cdr3_nt: TGTGCCAGTAGGGGGGGGGCGGAGACCGGGGAGCTGTTTTTT
cdr3_aa: CASRGGAETGELFF

j_call: TRBJ1-1
clone_size: -
d_call: TRBD1
v_call: TRBV7-2
cdr3_nt: TGTGCCAGCAGCTTAGTGAGGGGGCGCGTTTCGGAAGCTTTCTTT
cdr3_aa: CASSLVRGRVSEAFF

j_call: TRBJ2-7
clone_size: -
d_call: TRBD2
v_call: TRBV27
cdr3_nt: TGTGCCAGCAGTTTTTCGAGCGGGGGGGCCTACGAGCAGTACTTC
cdr3_aa: CASSFSSGGAYEQYF

j_call: TRBJ2-1
clone_size: -
d_call: TRBD1
v_call: TRBV5-4
cdr3_nt: TGTGCCAGCAGGACCGGGACAGGGGGCTACAATGAGCAGTTCTTC
cdr3_aa: CASRTGTGGYNEQFF

j_call: TRBJ2-3
clone_size: once
d_call: -
v_call: TRBV15
cdr3_nt: TGTGCCACCAGCAGAGATCGGGGGAGCCCTAGCACAGATACGCAGTATTTT
cdr3_aa: CATSRDRGSPSTDTQYF

j_call: TRBJ1-2
clone_size: -
d_call: -
v_call: TRBV28
cdr3_nt: TGTGCCAGCAGCCTCGAGAGAGACTATGGCTACACCTTC
cdr3_aa: CASSLERDYGYTF

j_call: TRBJ2-6
clone_size: -
d_call: -
v_call: TRBV23-1
cdr3_nt: TGCGCCAGCAGTATACGGGACTCAGACTCTGGGGCCAACGTCCTGACTTTC
cdr3_aa: CASSIRDSDSGANVLTF

j_call: TRBJ1-5
clone_size: -
d_call: -
v_call: TRBV15
cdr3_nt: TGTGCCACCACCACCGACAGATCCAATCAGCCCCAGCATTTT
cdr3_aa: CATTTDRSNQPQHF

j_call: TRBJ2-7
clone_size: -
d_call: TRBD2
v_call: TRBV28
cdr3_nt: TGTGCCAGCAGTTTATTCGCGCTAGCGGAAGAAGGGCAGTACTTC
cdr3_aa: CASSLFALAEEGQYF

j_call: TRBJ1-5
clone_size: -
d_call: -
v_call: TRBV19
cdr3_nt: TGTGCCAGTAGTATCCCAGGTTGGCAGCCCCAGCATTTT
cdr3_aa: CASSIPGWQPQHF

j_call: TRBJ1-5
clone_size: -
d_call: -
v_call: TRBV19
cdr3_nt: TGTGCCAGTAGTAATGGGCCCTTTCAGCCCCAGCATTTT
cdr3_aa: CASSNGPFQPQHF

j_call: TRBJ1-1
clone_size: -
d_call: TRBD1
v_call: TRBV4-1
cdr3_nt: TGCGCCAGCAGCCAATGGCCCGGACAGGGGGGCTTGGCTGAAGCTTTCTTT
cdr3_aa: CASSQWPGQGGLAEAFF

j_call: TRBJ2-7
clone_size: -
d_call: TRBD1
v_call: TRBV14
cdr3_nt: TGTGCCAGCAGCCGTTTGGGACAGGACTACTACGAGCAGTACTTC
cdr3_aa: CASSRLGQDYYEQYF